This is a list of T cell receptor beta chains from one sample in a study of beta chain features in type 1 diabetes. Produced via immunoSEQ multiplex PCR; TCRdb's table is partial and in-frame only. The table shows about 170,000 clones, with less than 9.5% occurring only once. Sequencing used central memory CD4+ T cells from blood. The receptors were gathered from a woman between 40 and 50 years old with type 1 diabetes. CDR3s include the opening cysteine and the closing phenylalanine or tryptophan. A D gene is named only where the DNA matches it firmly. The size of a clone is reported for some rows only, either as once, few or many, or as a class for expanded clones.

CDR3 protein	CDR3 DNA	J gene	V gene	clone size	D gene
CASSSYSSSYNEQFF	TGTGCCAGCAGCTCCTACTCGAGCTCCTACAATGAGCAGTTCTTC	TRBJ2-1	TRBV7-9	few	.
CASSSRRAYEQYF	TGTGCCAGCAGCTCGAGGAGGGCCTACGAGCAGTACTTC	TRBJ2-7	TRBV7-2	few	.
CASSLGQGDGYTF	TGTGCCAGCAGCTTGGGACAGGGCGATGGCTACACCTTC	TRBJ1-2	TRBV5-6	.	TRBD1
CASSWASGLTDTQYF	TGTGCCAGCAGTTGGGCTAGCGGACTCACAGATACGCAGTATTTT	TRBJ2-3	TRBV28	.	TRBD2
CSAGGHEQYF	TGCAGCGCCGGGGGGCACGAGCAGTACTTC	TRBJ2-7	TRBV29-1	few	.
CASSPGTSRGELFF	TGTGCCAGCAGTCCGGGAACCAGCCGAGGGGAGCTGTTTTTT	TRBJ2-2	TRBV6-1	few	.
CASRPYRVRKTEAFF	TGTGCCAGTAGACCCTACAGGGTTCGGAAGACTGAAGCTTTCTTT	TRBJ1-1	TRBV19	once	.
CASSSLGVRETQYF	TGTGCCAGCAGCTCTCTCGGGGTGAGGGAGACCCAGTACTTC	TRBJ2-5	TRBV5-6	.	.
CASGPTDRGNQPQHF	TGTGCCAGCGGACCAACCGACAGGGGCAATCAGCCCCAGCATTTT	TRBJ1-5	TRBV2	.	TRBD1
CASSAGADTQYF	TGTGCCAGCAGCGCAGGCGCAGATACGCAGTATTTT	TRBJ2-3	TRBV9	.	.
CASSGQTDGSPLHF	TGTGCCAGCTCAGGACAGACCGACGGTTCACCCCTCCACTTT	TRBJ1-6	TRBV18	.	.
CSVGQSNQPQHF	TGCAGCGTCGGACAAAGCAATCAGCCCCAGCATTTT	TRBJ1-5	TRBV29-1	many	.
CASSRMGEGRGQPQHF	TGTGCCAGCTCCCGGATGGGGGAGGGGCGCGGTCAGCCCCAGCATTTT	TRBJ1-5	TRBV18	few	.
CSVEGLYDEQFF	TGCAGCGTTGAAGGACTCTATGATGAGCAGTTCTTC	TRBJ2-1	TRBV29-1	few	.
CSVHGAVRNTEAFF	TGCAGCGTTCATGGGGCGGTGCGGAACACTGAAGCTTTCTTT	TRBJ1-1	TRBV29-1	few	.
CASSLGTMNSPLHF	TGTGCCAGCAGTTTGGGGACAATGAATTCACCCCTCCACTTT	TRBJ1-6	TRBV6-5	few	.
CASSLPSGGEETQYF	TGTGCCAGCAGCTTGCCTAGCGGGGGAGAAGAGACCCAGTACTTC	TRBJ2-5	TRBV5-4	.	TRBD2
CASSYQAQKYF	TGTGCCAGCAGTTACCAGGCCCAGAAGTACTTC	TRBJ2-7	TRBV6-6	few	.
CASSLMDTEKLFF	TGTGCCAGCAGTTTAATGGACACTGAAAAACTGTTTTTT	TRBJ1-4	TRBV27	.	.
CASSQALQGSGANVLTF	TGTGCCAGCAGCCAAGCCCTTCAGGGCTCTGGGGCCAACGTCCTGACTTTC	TRBJ2-6	TRBV4-2	many	.
CASSGREREKLFF	TGTGCCAGCAGTGGCAGGGAAAGAGAAAAACTGTTTTTT	TRBJ1-4	TRBV7-6	.	.